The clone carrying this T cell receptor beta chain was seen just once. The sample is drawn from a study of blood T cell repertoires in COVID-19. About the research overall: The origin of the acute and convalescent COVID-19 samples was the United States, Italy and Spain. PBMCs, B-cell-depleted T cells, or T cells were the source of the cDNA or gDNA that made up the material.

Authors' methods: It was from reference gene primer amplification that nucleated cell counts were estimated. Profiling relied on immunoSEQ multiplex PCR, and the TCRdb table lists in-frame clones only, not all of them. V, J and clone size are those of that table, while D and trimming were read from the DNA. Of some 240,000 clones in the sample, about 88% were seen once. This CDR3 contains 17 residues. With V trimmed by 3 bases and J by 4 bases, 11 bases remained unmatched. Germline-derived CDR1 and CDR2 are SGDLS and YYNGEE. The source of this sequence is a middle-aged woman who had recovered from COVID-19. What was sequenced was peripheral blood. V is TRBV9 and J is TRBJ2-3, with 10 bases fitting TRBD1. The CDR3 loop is CASSARTGGWIPDTQYF. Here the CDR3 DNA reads TGTGCCAGCAGCGCCCGGACAGGGGGATGGATCCCAGATACGCAGTATTTT.